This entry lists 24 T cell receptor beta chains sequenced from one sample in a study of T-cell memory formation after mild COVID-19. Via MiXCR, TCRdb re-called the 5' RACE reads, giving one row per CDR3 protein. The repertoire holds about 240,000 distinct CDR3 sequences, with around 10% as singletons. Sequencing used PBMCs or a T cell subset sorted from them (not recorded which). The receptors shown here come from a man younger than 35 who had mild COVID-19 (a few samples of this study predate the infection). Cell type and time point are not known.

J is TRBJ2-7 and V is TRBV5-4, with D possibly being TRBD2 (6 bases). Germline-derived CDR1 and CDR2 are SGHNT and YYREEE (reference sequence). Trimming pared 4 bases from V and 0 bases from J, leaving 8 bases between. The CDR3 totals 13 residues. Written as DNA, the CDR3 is TGTGCCAGCAGCAAGACTAGCTCCTACGAGCAGTACTTC. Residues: CASSKTSSYEQYF.

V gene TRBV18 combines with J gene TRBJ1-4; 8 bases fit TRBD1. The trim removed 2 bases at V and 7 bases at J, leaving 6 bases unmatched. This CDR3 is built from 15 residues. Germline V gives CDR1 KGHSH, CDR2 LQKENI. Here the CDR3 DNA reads TGTGCCAGCTCACCAGAAGGACAGGGACTTGAAAAACTGTTTTTT. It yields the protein CASSPEGQGLEKLFF. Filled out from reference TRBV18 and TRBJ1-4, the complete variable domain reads NAGVMQNPRHLVRRRGQEARLRCSPMKGHSHVYWYRQLPEEGLKFMVYLQKENIIDESGMPKERFSAEFPKEGPSILRIQQVVRGDSAAYFCASSPEGQGLEKLFFGSGTQLSVL.

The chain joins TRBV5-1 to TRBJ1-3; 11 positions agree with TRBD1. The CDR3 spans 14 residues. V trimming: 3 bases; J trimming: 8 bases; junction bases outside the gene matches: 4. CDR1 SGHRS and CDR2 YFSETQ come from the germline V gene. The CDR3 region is CASSSDRGPDTIYF. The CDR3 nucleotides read TGCGCCAGCAGCTCGGACAGGGGGCCGGACACCATATATTTT.

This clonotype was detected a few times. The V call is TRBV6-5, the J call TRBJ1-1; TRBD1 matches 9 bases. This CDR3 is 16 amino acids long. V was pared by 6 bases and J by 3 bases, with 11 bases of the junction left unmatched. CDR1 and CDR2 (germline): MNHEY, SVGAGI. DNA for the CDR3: TGTGCCAGCAGGGCTGTTGACAGGGGGTTTTACACTGAAGCTTTCTTT. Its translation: CASRAVDRGFYTEAFF.

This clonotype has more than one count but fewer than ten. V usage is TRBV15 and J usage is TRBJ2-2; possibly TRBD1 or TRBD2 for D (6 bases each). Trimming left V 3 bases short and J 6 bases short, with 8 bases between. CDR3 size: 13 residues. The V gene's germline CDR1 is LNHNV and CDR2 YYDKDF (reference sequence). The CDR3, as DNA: TGTGCCACCAGCAGCGGGGGCTCCGGGGAGCTGTTTTTT. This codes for CATSSGGSGELFF.

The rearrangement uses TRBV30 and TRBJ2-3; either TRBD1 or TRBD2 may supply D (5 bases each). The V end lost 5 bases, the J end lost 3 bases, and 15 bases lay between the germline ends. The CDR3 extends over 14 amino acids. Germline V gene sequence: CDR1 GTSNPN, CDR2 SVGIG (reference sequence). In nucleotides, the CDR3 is TGTGCCTGGGGAAAGGGGAGTGCGACAGATACGCAGTATTTT. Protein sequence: CAWGKGSATDTQYF.

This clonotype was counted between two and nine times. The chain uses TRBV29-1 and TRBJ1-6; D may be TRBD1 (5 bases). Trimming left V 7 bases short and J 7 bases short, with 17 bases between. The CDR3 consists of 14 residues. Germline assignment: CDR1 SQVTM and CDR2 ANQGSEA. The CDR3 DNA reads TGCAGCGCTAGGGGACCCGACTCCAATTCACCCCTCCACTTT. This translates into CSARGPDSNSPLHF. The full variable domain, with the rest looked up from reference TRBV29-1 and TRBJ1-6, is SAVISQKPSRDICQRGTSLTIQCQVDSQVTMMFWYRQQPGQSLTLIATANQGSEATYESGFVIDKFPISRPNLTFSTLTVSNMSPEDSSIYLCSARGPDSNSPLHFGNGTRLTVT.

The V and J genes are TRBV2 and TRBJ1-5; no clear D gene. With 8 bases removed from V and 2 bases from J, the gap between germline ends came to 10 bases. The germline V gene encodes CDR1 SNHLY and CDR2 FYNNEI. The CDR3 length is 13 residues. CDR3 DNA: TGTGCCAGCCGGCCTCTCGGCAATCAGCCCCAGCATTTT. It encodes CASRPLGNQPQHF.

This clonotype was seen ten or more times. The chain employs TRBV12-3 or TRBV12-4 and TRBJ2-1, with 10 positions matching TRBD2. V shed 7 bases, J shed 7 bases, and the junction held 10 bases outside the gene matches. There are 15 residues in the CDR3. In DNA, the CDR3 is TGTGCCAGCAATCTAAGCGGGGGGGCCGTGAATGAGCAGTTCTTC. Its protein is CASNLSGGAVNEQFF.

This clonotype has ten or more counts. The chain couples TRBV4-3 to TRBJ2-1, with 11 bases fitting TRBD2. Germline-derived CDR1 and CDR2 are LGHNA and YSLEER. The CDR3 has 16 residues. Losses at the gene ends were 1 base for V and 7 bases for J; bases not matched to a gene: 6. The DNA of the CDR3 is TGCGCCAGCAGCCAAGTACTAGCGGGGGCGGGGAATGAGCAGTTCTTC. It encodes CASSQVLAGAGNEQFF.

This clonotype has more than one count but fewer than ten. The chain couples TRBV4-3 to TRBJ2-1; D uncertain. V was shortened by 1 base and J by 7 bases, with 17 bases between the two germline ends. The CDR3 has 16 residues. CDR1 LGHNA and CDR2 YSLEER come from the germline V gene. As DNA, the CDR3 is TGCGCCAGCAGCCAAGCGCAGGACGCCTATCTTAATGAGCAGTTCTTC. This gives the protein CASSQAQDAYLNEQFF.

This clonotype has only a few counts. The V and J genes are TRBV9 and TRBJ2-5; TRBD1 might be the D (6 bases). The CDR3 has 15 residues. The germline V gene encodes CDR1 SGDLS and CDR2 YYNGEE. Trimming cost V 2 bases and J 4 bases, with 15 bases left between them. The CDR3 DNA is TGTGCCAGCAGCGTTGATCAGGGGTTTGGAGAGACCCAGTACTTC. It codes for CASSVDQGFGETQYF.

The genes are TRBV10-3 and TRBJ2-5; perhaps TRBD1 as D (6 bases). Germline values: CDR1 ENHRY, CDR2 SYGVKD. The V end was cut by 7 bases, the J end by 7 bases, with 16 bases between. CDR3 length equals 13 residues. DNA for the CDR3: TGTGCCATCAAGAACAGGGACGTGGGGACCCAGTACTTC. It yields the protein CAIKNRDVGTQYF.

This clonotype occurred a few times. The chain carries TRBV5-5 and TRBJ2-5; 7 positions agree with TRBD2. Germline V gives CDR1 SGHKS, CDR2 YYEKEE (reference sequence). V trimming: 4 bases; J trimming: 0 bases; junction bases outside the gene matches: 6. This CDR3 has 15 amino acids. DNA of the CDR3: TGTGCCAGCAGCCTCTACAGCGGGGACCAAGAGACCCAGTACTTC. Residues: CASSLYSGDQETQYF.

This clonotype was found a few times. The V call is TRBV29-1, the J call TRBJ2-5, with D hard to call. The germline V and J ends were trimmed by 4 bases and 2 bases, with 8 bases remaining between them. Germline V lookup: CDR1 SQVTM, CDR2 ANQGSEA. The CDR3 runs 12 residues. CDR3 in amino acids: CSVGRRQETQYF. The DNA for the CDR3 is TGCAGCGTTGGTCGCAGACAAGAGACCCAGTACTTC.

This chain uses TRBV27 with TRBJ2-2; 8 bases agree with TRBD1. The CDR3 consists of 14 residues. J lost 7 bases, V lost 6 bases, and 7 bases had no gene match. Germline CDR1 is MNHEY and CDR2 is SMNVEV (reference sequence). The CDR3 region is CASSRTGFRGELFF. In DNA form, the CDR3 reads TGTGCCAGCAGCCGGACAGGGTTCCGCGGGGAGCTGTTTTTT.

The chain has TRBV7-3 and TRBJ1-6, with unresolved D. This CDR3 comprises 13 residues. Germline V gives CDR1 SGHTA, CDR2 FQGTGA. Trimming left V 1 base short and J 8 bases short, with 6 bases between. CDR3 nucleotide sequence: TGTGCCAGCAGCTTAAATCAGTATTCACCCCTCCACTTT. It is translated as CASSLNQYSPLHF.

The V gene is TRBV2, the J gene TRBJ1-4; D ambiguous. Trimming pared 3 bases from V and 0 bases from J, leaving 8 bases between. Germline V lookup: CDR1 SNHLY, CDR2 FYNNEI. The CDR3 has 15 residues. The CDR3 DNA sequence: TGTGCCAGCAGTGACACTACAACAACTAATGAAAAACTGTTTTTT. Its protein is CASSDTTTTNEKLFF.

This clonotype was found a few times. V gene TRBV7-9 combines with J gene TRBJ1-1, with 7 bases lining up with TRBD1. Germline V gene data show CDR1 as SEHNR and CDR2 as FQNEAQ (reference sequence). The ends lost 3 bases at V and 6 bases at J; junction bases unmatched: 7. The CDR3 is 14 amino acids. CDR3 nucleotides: TGTGCCAGCAGCTTTCGACAGGGTTACTCTGAAGCTTTCTTT. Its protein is CASSFRQGYSEAFF. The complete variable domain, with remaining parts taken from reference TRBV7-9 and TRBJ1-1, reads DTGVSQNPRHKITKRGQNVTFRCDPISEHNRLYWYRQTLGQGPEFLTYFQNEAQLEKSRLLSDRFSAERPKGSFSTLEIQRTEQGDSAMYLCASSFRQGYSEAFFGQGTRLTVV.

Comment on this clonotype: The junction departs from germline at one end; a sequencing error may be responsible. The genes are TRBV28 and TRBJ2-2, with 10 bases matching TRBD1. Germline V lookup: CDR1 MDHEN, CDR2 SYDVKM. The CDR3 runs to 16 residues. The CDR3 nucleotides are TGTGCCAGCAGATTATCCGGGACAGGGGACACCGGGGAGCTGTTTTTT. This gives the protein CASRLSGTGDTGELFF.

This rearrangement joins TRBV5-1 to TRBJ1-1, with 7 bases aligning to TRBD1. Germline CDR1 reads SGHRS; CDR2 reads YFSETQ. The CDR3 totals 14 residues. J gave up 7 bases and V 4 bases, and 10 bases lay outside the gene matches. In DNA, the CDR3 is TGCGCCAGCAGCACCCAACAGGGGAGCGGTGAAGCTTTCTTT. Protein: CASSTQQGSGEAFF.

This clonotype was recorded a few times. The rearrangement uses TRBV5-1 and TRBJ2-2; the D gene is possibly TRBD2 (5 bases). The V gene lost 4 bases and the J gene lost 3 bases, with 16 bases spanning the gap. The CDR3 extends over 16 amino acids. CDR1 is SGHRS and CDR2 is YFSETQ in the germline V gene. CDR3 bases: TGCGCCAGCAGCCCCACCCTAGCTATGGACACCGGGGAGCTGTTTTTT. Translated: CASSPTLAMDTGELFF.

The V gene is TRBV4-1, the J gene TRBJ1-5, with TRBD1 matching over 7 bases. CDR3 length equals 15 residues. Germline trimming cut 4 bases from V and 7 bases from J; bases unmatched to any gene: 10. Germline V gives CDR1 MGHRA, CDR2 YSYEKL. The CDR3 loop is CASSLEDRMHQPQHF. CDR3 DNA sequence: TGCGCCAGCAGCCTTGAGGACAGGATGCACCAGCCCCAGCATTTT.

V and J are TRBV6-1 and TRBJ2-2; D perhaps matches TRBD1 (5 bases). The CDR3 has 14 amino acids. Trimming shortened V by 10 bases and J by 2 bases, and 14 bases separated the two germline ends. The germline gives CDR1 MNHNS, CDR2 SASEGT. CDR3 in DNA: TGTGCCACCCGCAGGACACACAACACCGGGGAGCTGTTTTTT. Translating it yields CATRRTHNTGELFF.